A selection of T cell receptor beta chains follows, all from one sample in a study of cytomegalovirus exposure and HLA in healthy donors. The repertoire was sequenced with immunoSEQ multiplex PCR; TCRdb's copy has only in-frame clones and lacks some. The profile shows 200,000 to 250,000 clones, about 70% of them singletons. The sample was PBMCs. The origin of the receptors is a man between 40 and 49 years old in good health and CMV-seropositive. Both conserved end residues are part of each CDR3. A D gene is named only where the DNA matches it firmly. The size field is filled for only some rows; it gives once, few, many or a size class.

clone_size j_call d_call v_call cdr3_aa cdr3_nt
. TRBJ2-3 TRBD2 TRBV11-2 CASSLGLAGGPDTQYF TGTGCCAGCAGCTTGGGACTAGCGGGGGGACCAGATACGCAGTATTTT
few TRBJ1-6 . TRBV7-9 CASSLMTGSNSPLHF TGTGCCAGCAGCTTGATGACAGGATCTAATTCACCCCTCCACTTT
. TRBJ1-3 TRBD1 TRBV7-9 CASSRQGGENTIYF TGTGCCAGCAGCCGACAGGGTGGGGAAAACACCATATATTTT
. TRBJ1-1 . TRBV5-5 CASSWVGGDTEAFF TGTGCCAGCAGCTGGGTGGGAGGGGACACTGAAGCTTTCTTT
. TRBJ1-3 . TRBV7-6 CASSLSGASSGNTIYF TGTGCCAGCAGCTTATCAGGGGCTAGCTCTGGAAACACCATATATTTT
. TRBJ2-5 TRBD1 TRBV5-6 CASSVGTGSGTQYF TGTGCCAGCAGCGTAGGGACAGGGAGTGGGACCCAGTACTTC
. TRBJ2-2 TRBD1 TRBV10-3 CAISETIQGEGELFF TGTGCCATCAGTGAGACAATACAGGGGGAAGGGGAGCTGTTTTTT
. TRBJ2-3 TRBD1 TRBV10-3 CATTGQGTDTQYF TGTGCCACCACGGGACAGGGCACAGATACGCAGTATTTT
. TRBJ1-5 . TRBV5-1 CASSLGAGANQPQHF TGCGCCAGCAGCTTGGGGGCGGGAGCTAATCAGCCCCAGCATTTT
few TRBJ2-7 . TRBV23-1 CASSQGTSRSSYEQYF TGCGCCAGCAGTCAGGGGACTTCCAGGAGCTCCTACGAGCAGTACTTC
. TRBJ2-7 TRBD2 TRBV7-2 CASSLHLAGSSYEQYF TGTGCCAGCAGTCTACATCTAGCGGGGTCTTCCTACGAGCAGTACTTC
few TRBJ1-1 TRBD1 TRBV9 CASSPRQGDTEAFF TGTGCCAGCAGCCCCCGACAGGGAGACACTGAAGCTTTCTTT
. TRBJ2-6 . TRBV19 CATSGPQGGANVLTF TGTGCCACCTCCGGCCCTCAGGGGGGGGCCAACGTCCTGACTTTC
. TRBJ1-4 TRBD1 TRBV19 CASSRSPGQGVGKLFF TGTGCCAGTAGTAGATCCCCGGGACAGGGGGTAGGAAAACTGTTTTTT
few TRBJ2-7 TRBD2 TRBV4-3 CASSQDQRGLEQYF TGCGCCAGCAGCCAAGATCAGCGGGGGCTCGAGCAGTACTTC
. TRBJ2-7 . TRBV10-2 CASSASLGEQYF TGCGCCAGCAGTGCCTCTCTAGGTGAGCAGTACTTC
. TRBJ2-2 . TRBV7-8 CASSLAGRAGTLANTGELFF TGTGCCAGCAGCTTAGCGGGTAGGGCAGGGACTTTGGCGAACACCGGGGAGCTGTTTTTT
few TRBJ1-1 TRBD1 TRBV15 CATRINRGVAEAFF TGTGCCACCAGGATTAACAGGGGGGTGGCTGAAGCTTTCTTT
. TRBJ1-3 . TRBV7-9 CASSLAARTIYF TGTGCCAGCAGCCTCGCGGCGAGGACCATATATTTT
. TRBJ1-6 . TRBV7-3 CASSLRGEGSPLHF TGTGCCAGCAGCTTGCGGGGTGAAGGTTCACCCCTCCACTTT
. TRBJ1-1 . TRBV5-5 CASSLLGGTEAFF TGTGCCAGCAGCTTATTAGGGGGCACTGAAGCTTTCTTT
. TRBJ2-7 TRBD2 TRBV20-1 CSAAGGDEQYF TGCAGTGCAGCGGGGGGGGACGAGCAGTACTTC
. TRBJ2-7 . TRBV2 CASSESRNYEQYF TGTGCCAGCAGTGAGTCAAGAAACTACGAGCAGTACTTC
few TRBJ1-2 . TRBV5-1 CASSWGWASGDGYTF TGCGCCAGCAGCTGGGGGTGGGCCTCAGGGGATGGCTACACCTTC
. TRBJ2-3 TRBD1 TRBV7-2 CASTEGAPSTDTQYF TGTGCCAGCACCGAGGGGGCCCCCAGCACAGATACGCAGTATTTT
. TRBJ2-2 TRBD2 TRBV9 CASSVTSGWNTGELFF TGTGCCAGCAGCGTAACTAGCGGGTGGAACACCGGGGAGCTGTTTTTT
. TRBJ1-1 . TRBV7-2 CASSPRTGGGGTEAFF TGTGCCAGCAGCCCCCGAACGGGGGGCGGGGGGACTGAAGCTTTCTTT
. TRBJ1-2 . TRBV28 CASSPTRQFADYGYTF TGTGCCAGCAGTCCCACCCGACAGTTTGCTGACTATGGCTACACCTTC
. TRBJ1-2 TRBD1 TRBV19 CASSNTGGMSGYTF TGTGCCAGTAGTAATACAGGGGGCATGAGTGGCTACACCTTC
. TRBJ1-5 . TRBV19 CASSIRPTGNQPQHF TGTGCCAGTAGTATACGACCGACTGGCAATCAGCCCCAGCATTTT
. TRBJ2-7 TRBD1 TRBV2 CASSRTTTGVEQYF TGTGCCAGCAGCCGGACCACGACAGGGGTTGAGCAGTACTTC
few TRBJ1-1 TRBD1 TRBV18 CASSPGQGAGHEAFF TGTGCCAGCTCACCGGGACAGGGGGCCGGTCATGAAGCTTTCTTT
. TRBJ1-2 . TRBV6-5 CASSPLTYNYGYTF TGTGCCAGCAGCCCCCTTACCTATAACTATGGCTACACCTTC
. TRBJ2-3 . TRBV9 CASSFLLSTDTQYF TGTGCCAGCAGCTTCCTCCTTAGCACAGATACGCAGTATTTT
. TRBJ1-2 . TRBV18 CASSPRRGHGYTF TGTGCCAGCTCACCTCGACGAGGGCATGGCTACACCTTC
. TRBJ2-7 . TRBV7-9 CASSTRTDYEQYF TGTGCCAGCAGCACCCGGACAGACTACGAGCAGTACTTC
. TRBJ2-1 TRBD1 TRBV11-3 CASSSFKQGSGSYNEQFF TGTGCCAGCAGCTCGTTTAAACAGGGGTCGGGCTCCTACAATGAGCAGTTCTTC
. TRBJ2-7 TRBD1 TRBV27 CASSMDRGRHEQYF TGTGCCAGCAGTATGGACAGGGGTAGGCACGAGCAGTACTTC
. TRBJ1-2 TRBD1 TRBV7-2 CASSFDYRGLGGYTF TGTGCCAGCAGCTTCGACTACAGGGGGCTTGGTGGCTACACCTTC
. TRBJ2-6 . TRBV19 CASSPRGARSGANVLTF TGTGCCAGTAGTCCCAGGGGCGCTAGGTCTGGGGCCAACGTCCTGACTTTC
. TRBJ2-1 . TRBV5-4 CASSPRVNAQDEQFF TGTGCCAGCAGCCCCCGGGTGAATGCCCAAGATGAGCAGTTCTTC
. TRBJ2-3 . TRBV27 CASSLPGRDTQYF TGTGCCAGCAGTCTTCCAGGGCGAGATACGCAGTATTTT
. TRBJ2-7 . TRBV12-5 CASGLEDGAYEQYF TGTGCTAGTGGTTTAGAAGATGGAGCGTACGAGCAGTACTTC
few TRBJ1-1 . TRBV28 CASRGGTTEAFF TGTGCCAGCAGAGGAGGGACCACTGAAGCTTTCTTT
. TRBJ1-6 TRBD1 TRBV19 CASSQQGLDNSPLHF TGTGCCAGTAGTCAACAGGGGTTGGATAATTCACCCCTCCACTTT
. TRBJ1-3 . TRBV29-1 CSVRGQISGNTIYF TGCAGCGTGCGAGGACAGATCTCTGGAAACACCATATATTTT
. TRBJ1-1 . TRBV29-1 CSVVRGVTEAFF TGCAGCGTCGTCAGGGGAGTCACTGAAGCTTTCTTT
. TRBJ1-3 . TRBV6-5 CATGRDGPGNTIYF TGTGCCACCGGGAGGGACGGGCCTGGAAACACCATATATTTT
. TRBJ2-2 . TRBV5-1 CASSLAAQGRTGELFF TGCGCCAGCAGCTTGGCCGCGCAGGGAAGGACCGGGGAGCTGTTTTTT
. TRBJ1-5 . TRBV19 CASRGKPHQPQHF TGTGCCAGCCGCGGGAAACCCCATCAGCCCCAGCATTTT
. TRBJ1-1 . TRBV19 CAISGQTNTEAFF TGTGCCATCTCGGGACAAACGAACACTGAAGCTTTCTTT
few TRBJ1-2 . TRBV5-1 CASSLEADGGYTF TGCGCCAGCAGCTTGGAGGCGGATGGTGGCTACACCTTC
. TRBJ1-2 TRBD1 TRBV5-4 CASSFLGTGYGYTF TGTGCCAGCAGCTTTCTCGGGACAGGTTACGGCTACACCTTC
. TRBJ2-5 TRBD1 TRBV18 CASSSTGGQETQYF TGTGCCAGCTCATCAACAGGGGGGCAAGAGACCCAGTACTTC
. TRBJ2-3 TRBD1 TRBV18 CASSRGTYRGRSDTQYF TGTGCCAGCTCACGCGGAACCTACAGGGGGCGGTCAGATACGCAGTATTTT